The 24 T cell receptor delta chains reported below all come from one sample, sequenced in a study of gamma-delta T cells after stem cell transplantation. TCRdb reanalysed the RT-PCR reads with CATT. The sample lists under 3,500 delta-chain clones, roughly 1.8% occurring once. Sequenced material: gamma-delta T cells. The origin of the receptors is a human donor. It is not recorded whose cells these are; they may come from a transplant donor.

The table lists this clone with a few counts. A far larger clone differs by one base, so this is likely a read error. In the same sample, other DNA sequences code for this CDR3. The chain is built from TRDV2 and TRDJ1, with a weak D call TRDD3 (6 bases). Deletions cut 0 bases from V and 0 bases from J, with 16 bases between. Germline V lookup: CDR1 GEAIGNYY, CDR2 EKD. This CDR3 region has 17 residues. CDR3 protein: CACDTVGTGTYTDKLIF. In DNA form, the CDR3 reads TGTGCCTGTGACACCGTTGGCACTGGGACGTACACCGATAAACTCATCTTT.

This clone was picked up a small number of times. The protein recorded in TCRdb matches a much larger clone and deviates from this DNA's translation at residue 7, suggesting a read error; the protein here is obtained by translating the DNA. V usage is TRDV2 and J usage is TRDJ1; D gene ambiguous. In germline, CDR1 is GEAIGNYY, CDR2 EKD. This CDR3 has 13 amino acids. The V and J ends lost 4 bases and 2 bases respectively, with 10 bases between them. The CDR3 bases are TGTGCCTGTGATCCTCTGATGACCGATAAACTCATCTTT. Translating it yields CACDPLMTDKLIF.

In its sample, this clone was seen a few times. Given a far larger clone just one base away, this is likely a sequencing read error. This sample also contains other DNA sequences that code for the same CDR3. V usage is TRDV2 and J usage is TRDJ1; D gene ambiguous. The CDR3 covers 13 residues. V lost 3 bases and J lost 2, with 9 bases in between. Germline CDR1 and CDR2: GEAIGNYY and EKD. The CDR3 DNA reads TGTGCCTGTGACCCTCTGTTGACCGATAAACTCATCTTT. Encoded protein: CACDPLLTDKLIF.

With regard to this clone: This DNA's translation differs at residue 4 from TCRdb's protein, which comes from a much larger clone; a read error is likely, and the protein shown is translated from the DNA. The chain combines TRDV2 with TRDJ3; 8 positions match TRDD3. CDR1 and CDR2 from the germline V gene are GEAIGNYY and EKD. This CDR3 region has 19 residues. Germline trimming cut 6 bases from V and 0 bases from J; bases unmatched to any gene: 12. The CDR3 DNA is TGTGCCTGTAACGCTACTGGGGGGCTAAGCTCCTGGGACACCCGACAGATGTTTTTC. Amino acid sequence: CACNATGGLSSWDTRQMFF.

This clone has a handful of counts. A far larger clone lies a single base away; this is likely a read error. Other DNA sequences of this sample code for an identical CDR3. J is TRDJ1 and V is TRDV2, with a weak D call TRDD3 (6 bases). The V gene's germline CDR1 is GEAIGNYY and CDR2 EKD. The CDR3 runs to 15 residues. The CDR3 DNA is TGCGCCTGTGACCCCTTGGGGGTAACAGGGGATAAACTCATCTTT. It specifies CACDPLGVTGDKLIF.

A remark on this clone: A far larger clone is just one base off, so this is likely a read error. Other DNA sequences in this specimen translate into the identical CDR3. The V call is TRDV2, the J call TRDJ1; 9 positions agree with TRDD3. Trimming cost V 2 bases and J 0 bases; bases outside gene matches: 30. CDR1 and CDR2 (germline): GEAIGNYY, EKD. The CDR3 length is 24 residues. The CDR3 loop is CACDSLLGDRGGIQGERYTDKLIF. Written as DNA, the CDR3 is TGTGCCTGTGACAGCCTCCTGGGGGACAGGGGGGGGATACAGGGCGAAAGGTACACCGATAAACTCATCTTT.

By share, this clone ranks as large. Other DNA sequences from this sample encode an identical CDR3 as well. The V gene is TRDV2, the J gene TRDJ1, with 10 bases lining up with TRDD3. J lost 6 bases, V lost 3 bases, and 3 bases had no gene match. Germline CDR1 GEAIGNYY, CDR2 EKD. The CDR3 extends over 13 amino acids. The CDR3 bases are TGTGCCTGTGACCAACTGGGGGATTATAAACTCATCTTT. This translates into CACDQLGDYKLIF.

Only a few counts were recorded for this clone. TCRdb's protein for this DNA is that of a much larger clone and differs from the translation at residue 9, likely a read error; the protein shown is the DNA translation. The CDR3 loop reads CACDSLGDSTDKLIF. Written as DNA, the CDR3 is TGTGCCTGTGACTCACTGGGGGATAGCACCGATAAACTCATCTTT. The V and J genes are TRDV2 and TRDJ1; 11 positions agree with TRDD3. The CDR3 contains 15 residues. Germline V gene lookup returns CDR1 GEAIGNYY and CDR2 EKD. The V and J ends lost 3 bases and 1 base, in that order; junction bases with no gene match: 3.

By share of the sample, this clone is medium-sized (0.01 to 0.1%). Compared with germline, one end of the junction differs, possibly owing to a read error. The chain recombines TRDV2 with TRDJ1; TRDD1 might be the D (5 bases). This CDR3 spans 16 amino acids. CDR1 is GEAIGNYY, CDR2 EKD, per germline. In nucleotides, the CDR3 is TGTGCCTGTGACACCCTAAATACTCGGGACACCGGTAAACTCATCTTT. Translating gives CACDTLNTRDTGKLIF.

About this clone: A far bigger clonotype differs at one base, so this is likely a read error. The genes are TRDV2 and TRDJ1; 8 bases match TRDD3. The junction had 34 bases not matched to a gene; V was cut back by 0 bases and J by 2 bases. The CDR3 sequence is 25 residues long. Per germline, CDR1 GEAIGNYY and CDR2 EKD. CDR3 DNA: TGTGCCTGTGACACCTTAAATCCTCCCATACTGGGGGGTAAGGGACCAGACCGTATGACCGATAAACTCATCTTT. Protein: CACDTLNPPILGGKGPDRMTDKLIF.

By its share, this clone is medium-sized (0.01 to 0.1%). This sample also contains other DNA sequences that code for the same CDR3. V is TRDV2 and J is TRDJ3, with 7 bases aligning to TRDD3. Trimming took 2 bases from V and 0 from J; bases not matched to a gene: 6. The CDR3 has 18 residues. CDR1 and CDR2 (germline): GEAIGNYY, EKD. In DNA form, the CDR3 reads TGTGCCTGTGACATGATACTGGGGAGCTCCTGGGACACCCGACAGATGTTTTTC. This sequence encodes CACDMILGSSWDTRQMFF.

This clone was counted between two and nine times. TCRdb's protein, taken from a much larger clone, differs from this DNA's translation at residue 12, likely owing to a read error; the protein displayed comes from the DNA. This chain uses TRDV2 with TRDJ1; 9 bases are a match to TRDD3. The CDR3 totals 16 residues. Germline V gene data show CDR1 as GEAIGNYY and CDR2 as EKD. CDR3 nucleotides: TGTGCCTGTGACTTACTGGGGGACTTCAACACCGCTAAACTCATCTTT. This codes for CACDLLGDFNTAKLIF.

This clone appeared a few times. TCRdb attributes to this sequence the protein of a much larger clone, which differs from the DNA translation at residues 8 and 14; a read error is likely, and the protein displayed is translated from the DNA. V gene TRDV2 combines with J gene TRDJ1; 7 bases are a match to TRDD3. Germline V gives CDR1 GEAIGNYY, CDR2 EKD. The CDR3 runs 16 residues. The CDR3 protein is CACYSITRGYVDKPIF. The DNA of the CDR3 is TGTGCCTGTTATTCGATTACTAGGGGATATGTCGATAAACCCATCTTT.

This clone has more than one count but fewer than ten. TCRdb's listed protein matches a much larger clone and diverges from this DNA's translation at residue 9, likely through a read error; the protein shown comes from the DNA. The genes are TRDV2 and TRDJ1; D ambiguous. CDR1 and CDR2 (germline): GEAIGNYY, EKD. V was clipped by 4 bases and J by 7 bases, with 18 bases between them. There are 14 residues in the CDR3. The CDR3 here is CACEPLTPEVKLIF. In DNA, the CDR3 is TGTGCCTGTGAACCCTTAACTCCGGAGGTTAAACTCATCTTT.

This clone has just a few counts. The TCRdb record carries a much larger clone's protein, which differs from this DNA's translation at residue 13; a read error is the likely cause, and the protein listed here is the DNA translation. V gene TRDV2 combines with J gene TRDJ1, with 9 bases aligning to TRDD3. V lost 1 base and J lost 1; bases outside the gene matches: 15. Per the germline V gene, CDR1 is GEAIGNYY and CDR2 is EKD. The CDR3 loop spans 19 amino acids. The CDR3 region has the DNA TGTGCCTGTGACACTCTGGGGGATTCAACCCTCCCATCCACCGATAAACTCATCTTT. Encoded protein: CACDTLGDSTLPSTDKLIF.

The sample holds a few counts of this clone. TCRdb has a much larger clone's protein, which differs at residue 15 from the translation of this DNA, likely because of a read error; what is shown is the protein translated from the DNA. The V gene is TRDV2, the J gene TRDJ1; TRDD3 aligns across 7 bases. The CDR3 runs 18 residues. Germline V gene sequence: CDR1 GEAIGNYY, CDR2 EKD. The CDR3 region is CACEPLTLLGIHTDNLIF. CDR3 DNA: TGTGCCTGTGAACCTCTAACCTTACTGGGGATCCACACCGATAACCTCATCTTT.

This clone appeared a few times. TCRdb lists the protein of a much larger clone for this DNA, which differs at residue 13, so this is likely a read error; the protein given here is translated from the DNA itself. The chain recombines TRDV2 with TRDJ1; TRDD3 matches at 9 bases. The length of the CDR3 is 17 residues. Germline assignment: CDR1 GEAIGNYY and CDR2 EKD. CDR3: CACDTVGDIRSTNKLIF. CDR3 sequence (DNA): TGTGCCTGTGACACAGTGGGGGATATAAGGTCCACCAATAAACTCATCTTT.

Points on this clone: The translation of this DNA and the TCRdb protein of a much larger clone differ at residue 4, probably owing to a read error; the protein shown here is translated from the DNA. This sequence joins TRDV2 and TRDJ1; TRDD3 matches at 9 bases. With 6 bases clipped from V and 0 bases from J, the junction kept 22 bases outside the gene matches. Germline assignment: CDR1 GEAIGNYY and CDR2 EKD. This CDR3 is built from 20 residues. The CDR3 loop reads CACYINTGGPWGIYTDKLIF. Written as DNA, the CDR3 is TGTGCCTGTTACATCAATACTGGGGGACCCTGGGGCATATACACCGATAAACTCATCTTT.

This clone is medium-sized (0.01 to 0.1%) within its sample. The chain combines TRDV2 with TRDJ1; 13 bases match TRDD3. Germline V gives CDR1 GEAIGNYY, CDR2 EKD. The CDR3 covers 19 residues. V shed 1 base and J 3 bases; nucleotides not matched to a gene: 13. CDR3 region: CACDTITTGGYAWADKLIF. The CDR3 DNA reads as TGTGCCTGTGACACGATTACTACTGGGGGATACGCTTGGGCCGATAAACTCATCTTT.

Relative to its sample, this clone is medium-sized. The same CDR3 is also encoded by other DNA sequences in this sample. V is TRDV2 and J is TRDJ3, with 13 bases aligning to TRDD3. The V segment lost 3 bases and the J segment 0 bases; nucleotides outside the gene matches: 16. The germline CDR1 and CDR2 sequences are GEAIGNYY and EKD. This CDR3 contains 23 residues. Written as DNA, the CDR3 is TGTGCCTGTGACGCCATACTGGGGGATACGCGGAAAAGAAGCTCCTGGGACACCCGACAGATGTTTTTC. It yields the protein CACDAILGDTRKRSSWDTRQMFF.

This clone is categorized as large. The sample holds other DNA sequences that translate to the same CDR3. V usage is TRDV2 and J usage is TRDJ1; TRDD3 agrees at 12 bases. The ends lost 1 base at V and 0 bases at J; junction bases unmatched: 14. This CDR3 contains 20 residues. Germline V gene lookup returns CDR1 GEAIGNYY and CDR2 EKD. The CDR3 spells CACDTINTGGYHLYTDKLIF. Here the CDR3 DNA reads TGTGCCTGTGACACGATCAATACTGGGGGATACCACCTGTACACCGATAAACTCATCTTT.

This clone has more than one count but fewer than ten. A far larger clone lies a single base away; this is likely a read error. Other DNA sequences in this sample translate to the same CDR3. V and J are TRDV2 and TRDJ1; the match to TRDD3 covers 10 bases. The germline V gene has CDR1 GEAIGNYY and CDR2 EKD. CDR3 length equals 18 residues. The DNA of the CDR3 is TGCGCCTGTGACGCCGCGGATGGGGGATACACCCCTAGGGGTAAACTCATCTTT. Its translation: CACDAADGGYTPRGKLIF.

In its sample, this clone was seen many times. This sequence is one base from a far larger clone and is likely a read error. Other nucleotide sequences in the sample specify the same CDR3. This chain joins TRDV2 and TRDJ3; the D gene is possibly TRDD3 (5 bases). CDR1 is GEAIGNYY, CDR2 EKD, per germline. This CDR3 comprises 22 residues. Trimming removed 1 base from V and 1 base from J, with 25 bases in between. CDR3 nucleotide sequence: TGTGCCTGTGACACGGTTGAATATACCGGGGGTGCCGCGTCCTGGGACACCCGACAGATGTTTTTC. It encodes CACDTVEYTGGAASWDTRQMFF.

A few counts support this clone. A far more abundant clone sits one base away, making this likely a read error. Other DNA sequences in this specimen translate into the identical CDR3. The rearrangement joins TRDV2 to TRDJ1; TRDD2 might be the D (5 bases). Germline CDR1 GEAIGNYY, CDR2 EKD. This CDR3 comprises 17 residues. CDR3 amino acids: CACDTLSSLTSGDKLIF. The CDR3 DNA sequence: TGCGCCTGTGACACCCTCTCTTCCCTCACTTCGGGGGATAAACTCATCTTT.